The 24 T cell receptor beta chains given below trace back to one sample, sequenced in a study of cytomegalovirus exposure and HLA in healthy donors. Vbeta (60) and Jbeta (13) primers were used in the PCR. Some clones are missing from TCRdb's copy, which holds only in-frame ones; the method was immunoSEQ multiplex PCR. Of approximately 140,000 clones listed, around 80% are singletons. The sample consisted of PBMCs. Receptors were obtained from a woman aged 40 to 50 in good health and CMV-seronegative.

The chain has TRBV6-4 and TRBJ1-1; 8 bases line up with TRBD1. Germline trimming cut 0 bases from V and 9 bases from J; bases unmatched to any gene: 3. Germline loops: CDR1 MRHNA, CDR2 SNTAGT. The CDR3 loop spans 13 amino acids. CDR3: CASSDSWTGKAFF. DNA of the CDR3: TGTGCCAGCAGTGACTCATGGACAGGGAAAGCTTTCTTT.

The CDR3 is CSAIDRVTQYF. The DNA of the CDR3 is TGCAGTGCTATAGACAGGGTCACTCAGTACTTC. This chain links TRBV20-1 with TRBJ2-4; 7 nucleotides match TRBD1. Germline V lookup: CDR1 DFQATT, CDR2 SNEGSKA (reference sequence). CDR3 size: 11 residues. V dropped 4 bases and J dropped 12; count of bases not matched to a gene: 6.

The V and J genes are TRBV7-6 and TRBJ1-1; possibly TRBD1 for D (5 bases). Germline V gene data show CDR1 as SGHVS and CDR2 as FNYEAQ. The CDR3 sequence is 16 residues long. The ends were cut back, 4 bases at V and 1 base at J, with 16 bases in the middle. The CDR3 DNA reads as TGTGCCAGCAGCTCCCCTCCGGGACTCTCGAACACTGAAGCTTTCTTT. This codes for CASSSPPGLSNTEAFF.

This chain connects TRBV18 to TRBJ1-1; D is uncertain. The CDR3 is 14 amino acids. Germline CDR1 is KGHSH and CDR2 is LQKENI. The ends were cut back, 3 bases at V and 3 bases at J, with 11 bases in the middle. CDR3: CASSPPGYDTEAFF. The CDR3 coding sequence is TGTGCCAGCTCACCCCCGGGGTACGACACTGAAGCTTTCTTT.

The chain has TRBV5-1 and TRBJ2-3; 8 nucleotides align to TRBD1. The CDR3 is made up of 15 amino acids. Germline V gene sequence: CDR1 SGHRS, CDR2 YFSETQ. With 5 bases clipped from V and 6 bases from J, the junction kept 11 bases outside the gene matches. CDR3 sequence: CASRSTGEEGDTQYF. In DNA form, the CDR3 reads TGCGCCAGCAGGTCGACAGGGGAAGAGGGGGATACGCAGTATTTT.

The chain couples TRBV29-1 to TRBJ1-2; D is unresolved. The CDR3 extends over 14 amino acids. Germline V lookup: CDR1 SQVTM, CDR2 ANQGSEA. Trimming removed 5 bases at V and 2 bases at J, with 15 bases between. The CDR3 DNA reads TGCAGCGTTAAACCCCAGCCGGAGAACTATGGCTACACCTTC. Translating gives CSVKPQPENYGYTF.

J is TRBJ2-7 and V is TRBV27; 8 bases are a match to TRBD1. This CDR3 is 18 amino acids long. V gave up 3 bases and J gave up 0 bases; unmatched junction bases: 13. Per germline, CDR1 MNHEY and CDR2 SMNVEV (reference sequence). The CDR3 protein is CASSLGTGVSPSSYEQYF. The CDR3 bases are TGTGCCAGCAGTTTGGGGACAGGAGTCAGCCCAAGCTCCTACGAGCAGTACTTC.

The rearrangement joins TRBV10-1 to TRBJ2-3, with D tentatively TRBD2 (5 bases). This CDR3 comprises 14 residues. V lost 3 bases and J lost 5, with 12 bases in between. Germline V CDR1 and CDR2: WNHNN, SYGVQD (reference sequence). The CDR3 nucleotides are TGCGCCAGCAGTGATGCGGGTCCCCGAGATACGCAGTATTTT. Protein product: CASSDAGPRDTQYF.

This chain uses TRBV9 with TRBJ2-7; the D gene is possibly TRBD2 (5 bases). The V gene's germline CDR1 is SGDLS and CDR2 YYNGEE. The CDR3 length is 15 residues. V lost 0 bases, J lost 0 bases, and 10 bases lay in between. CDR3 protein: CASSVGPGSSYEQYF. The DNA of the CDR3 is TGTGCCAGCAGCGTAGGGCCGGGGAGCTCCTACGAGCAGTACTTC.

CDR3 sequence reads: CAWVIGSAGWGEEDGYTF. The CDR3 DNA sequence: TGTGCCTGGGTAATTGGCTCGGCAGGGTGGGGTGAAGAGGATGGCTACACCTTC. The V call is TRBV30, the J call TRBJ1-2; maybe TRBD1 (5 bases). V lost 5 bases and J 6 bases, leaving 31 bases between the germline ends. CDR1 and CDR2 from the germline V gene are GTSNPN and SVGIG (reference sequence). The CDR3 extends over 18 amino acids.

This chain connects TRBV7-3 to TRBJ2-2; 10 nucleotides line up with TRBD1. The CDR3 sequence is 16 residues long. The germline gives CDR1 SGHTA, CDR2 FQGTGA. With 1 base clipped from V and 6 bases from J, the junction kept 5 bases outside the gene matches. The CDR3 nucleotides are TGTGCCAGCAGCTTAAGTCTGGGACAGGGGTCCGGGGAGCTGTTTTTT. It encodes CASSLSLGQGSGELFF.

This chain connects TRBV14 to TRBJ2-5, with TRBD2 identical over 14 bases. The CDR3 totals 19 residues. Germline CDR1 reads SGHDN; CDR2 reads FVKESK. Losses at the gene ends were 4 bases for V and 1 base for J; bases not matched to a gene: 11. The CDR3, as DNA: TGTGCCAGCAGCCGGCGGTATGGGACTAGCGGGAGCTCCCAAGAGACCCAGTACTTC. It codes for CASSRRYGTSGSSQETQYF.

This rearrangement joins TRBV19 to TRBJ2-1; 11 nucleotides line up with TRBD2. Germline V gene data show CDR1 as LNHDA and CDR2 as SQIVND (reference sequence). The length of the CDR3 is 15 residues. J lost 5 bases, V lost 6 bases, and 6 bases had no gene match. CDR3 in DNA: TGTGCCAGTAGAACTAGCGGGAGATACAACAATGAGCAGTTCTTC. Protein: CASRTSGRYNNEQFF.

V and J are TRBV6-5 and TRBJ1-2, with D uncertain. The V end lost 0 bases, the J end lost 0 bases, and 5 bases lay between the germline ends. Germline V gene data show CDR1 as MNHEY and CDR2 as SVGAGI. The CDR3 has 14 residues. The CDR3 loop is CASSYSAANYGYTF. CDR3 coding DNA: TGTGCCAGCAGTTACTCGGCTGCTAACTATGGCTACACCTTC.

V and J are TRBV30 and TRBJ1-1, with 9 bases identical to TRBD1. The CDR3 extends over 15 amino acids. J was trimmed by 3 bases and V by 2 bases; bases with no gene match: 7. Germline CDR1 GTSNPN, CDR2 SVGIG (reference sequence). The CDR3 DNA sequence: TGTGCCTGGAGTCGGACAGGGGAGCGGGACACTGAAGCTTTCTTT. Protein: CAWSRTGERDTEAFF.

The rearrangement uses TRBV7-2 and TRBJ1-4; D may be TRBD1 (5 bases). The CDR3 spans 15 residues. Trimming pared 6 bases from V and 0 bases from J, leaving 11 bases between. Germline CDR1 SGHTA, CDR2 FQGNSA. CDR3 sequence reads: CASSPQASTNEKLFF. In nucleotides, the CDR3 is TGTGCCAGCAGTCCACAGGCCTCAACTAATGAAAAACTGTTTTTT. Complete variable domain (other parts from reference TRBV7-2 and TRBJ1-4): GAGVSQSPSNKVTEKGKDVELRCDPISGHTALYWYRQSLGQGLEFLIYFQGNSAPDKSGLPSDRFSAERTGGSVSTLTIQRTQQEDSAVYLCASSPQASTNEKLFFGSGTQLSVL.

The rearrangement links TRBV28 to TRBJ1-2; 9 bases are shared with TRBD1. The V and J ends lost 5 bases and 6 bases, in that order; junction bases with no gene match: 7. In germline, CDR1 is MDHEN, CDR2 SYDVKM. The CDR3 consists of 14 residues. This CDR3 reads CASSGTGSSDGYTF. CDR3 sequence (DNA): TGTGCCAGCAGTGGGACAGGGAGTTCGGATGGCTACACCTTC.

This chain links TRBV18 with TRBJ1-2, with 7 bases matching TRBD1. The V gene's germline CDR1 is KGHSH and CDR2 LQKENI. J was trimmed by 5 bases and V by 0 bases; bases with no gene match: 9. The CDR3 runs to 16 residues. The CDR3 reads CASSPPGTAHPYGYTF. CDR3 bases: TGTGCCAGCTCACCACCTGGGACAGCTCATCCGTATGGCTACACCTTC.

This clone was counted between two and nine times. V usage is TRBV18 and J usage is TRBJ1-2, with D possibly TRBD1 on 6 matching bases. This CDR3 is 15 amino acids long. CDR1 KGHSH and CDR2 LQKENI come from the germline V gene. V dropped 3 bases and J dropped 1 base, with 12 bases sitting between them. The CDR3 DNA is TGTGCCAGCTCACCTGGCGGGGGCAATAACTATGGCTACACCTTC. It specifies CASSPGGGNNYGYTF.

The chain has TRBV14 and TRBJ2-2; tentatively, D is TRBD1 (6 bases). Trimming cost V 3 bases and J 0 bases, with 17 bases left between them. Germline values: CDR1 SGHDN, CDR2 FVKESK. The length of the CDR3 is 18 residues. The CDR3 nucleotides are TGTGCCAGCAGCCAGATTGTCTTAGGGGGTACGAACACCGGGGAGCTGTTTTTT. It is translated as CASSQIVLGGTNTGELFF.

The chain uses TRBV5-4 and TRBJ1-5, with a weak D call TRBD1 (6 bases). Germline CDR1 and CDR2: SGHNT and YYREEE (reference sequence). The length of the CDR3 is 14 residues. Trimming pared 0 bases from V and 6 bases from J, leaving 10 bases between. CDR3 residues: CASSLDGGVQPQHF. The CDR3 DNA sequence: TGTGCCAGCAGCTTGGATGGGGGCGTTCAGCCCCAGCATTTT.

V and J are TRBV7-3 and TRBJ2-1; 7 bases map to TRBD2. This CDR3 spans 14 amino acids. CDR1 and CDR2 from the germline V gene are SGHTA and FQGTGA. The J segment lost 5 bases and the V segment lost 2 bases, leaving 3 bases of the junction unmatched. CDR3 protein: CASSLASGNNEQFF. CDR3 DNA: TGTGCCAGCAGCTTAGCTAGCGGCAACAATGAGCAGTTCTTC. Full variable domain (remainder filled in from reference TRBV7-3 and TRBJ2-1): GAGVSQTPSNKVTEKGKYVELRCDPISGHTALYWYRQSLGQGPEFLIYFQGTGAADDSGLPNDRFFAVRPEGSVSTLKIQRTERGDSAVYLCASSLASGNNEQFFGPGTRLTVL.

The rearrangement links TRBV5-1 to TRBJ1-2, with 8 nucleotides matching TRBD1. The V gene's germline CDR1 is SGHRS and CDR2 YFSETQ. V shed 0 bases and J 4 bases; nucleotides not matched to a gene: 5. This CDR3 spans 15 amino acids. The CDR3 reads CASSLGTGYAYGYTF. DNA of the CDR3: TGCGCCAGCAGCTTGGGGACAGGGTACGCCTATGGCTACACCTTC.

CDR3 nucleotides: TGTGCCACCAGGGGAAGAGCCTACGAGCAGTACTTC. Protein: CATRGRAYEQYF. The rearrangement uses TRBV19 and TRBJ2-7; weak D call: TRBD1 (6 bases). V lost 10 bases and J lost 2, with 12 bases in between. CDR3 length equals 12 residues. Germline CDR1 LNHDA, CDR2 SQIVND (reference sequence).